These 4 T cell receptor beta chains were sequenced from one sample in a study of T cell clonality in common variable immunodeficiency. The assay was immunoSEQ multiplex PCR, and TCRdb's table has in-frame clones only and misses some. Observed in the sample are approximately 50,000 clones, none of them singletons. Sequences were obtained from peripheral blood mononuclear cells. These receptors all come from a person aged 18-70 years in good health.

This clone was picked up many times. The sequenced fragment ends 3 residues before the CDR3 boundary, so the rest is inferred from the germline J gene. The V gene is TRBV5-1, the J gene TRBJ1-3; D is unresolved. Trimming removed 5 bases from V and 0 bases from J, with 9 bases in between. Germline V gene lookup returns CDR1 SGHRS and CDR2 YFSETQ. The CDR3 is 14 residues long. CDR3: CASRETFSGNTIYF. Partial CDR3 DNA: TGCGCCAGCAGAGAGACATTCTCTGGAAACACC.

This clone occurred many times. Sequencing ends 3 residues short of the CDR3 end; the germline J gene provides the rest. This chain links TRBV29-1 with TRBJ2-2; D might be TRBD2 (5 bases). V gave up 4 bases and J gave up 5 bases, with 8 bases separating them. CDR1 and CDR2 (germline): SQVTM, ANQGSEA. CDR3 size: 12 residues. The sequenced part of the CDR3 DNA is TGCAGCGTTGGGACTTTGACCGGGGAG. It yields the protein CSVGTLTGE. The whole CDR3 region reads CSVGTLTGELFF.

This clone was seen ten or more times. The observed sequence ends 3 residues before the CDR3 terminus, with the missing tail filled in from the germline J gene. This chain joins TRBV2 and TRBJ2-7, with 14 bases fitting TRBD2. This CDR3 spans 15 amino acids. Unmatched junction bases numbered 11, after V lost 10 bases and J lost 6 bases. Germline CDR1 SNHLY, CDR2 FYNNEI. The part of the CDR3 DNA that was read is TGTGCCAACTCTCAGACTAGCGGGAGGGGATCCGAG. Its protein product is CANSQTSGRGSE. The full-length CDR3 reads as CANSQTSGRGSEQYF.

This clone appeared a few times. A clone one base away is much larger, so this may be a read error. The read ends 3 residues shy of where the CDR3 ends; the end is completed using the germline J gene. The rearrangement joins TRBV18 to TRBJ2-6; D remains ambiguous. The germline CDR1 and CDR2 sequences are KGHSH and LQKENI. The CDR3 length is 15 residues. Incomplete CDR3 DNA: TGTGTCAGCTCACCACTCCAGACTGGGGCCAACGTC. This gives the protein CVSSPLQTGANV. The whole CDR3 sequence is CVSSPLQTGANVLTF.